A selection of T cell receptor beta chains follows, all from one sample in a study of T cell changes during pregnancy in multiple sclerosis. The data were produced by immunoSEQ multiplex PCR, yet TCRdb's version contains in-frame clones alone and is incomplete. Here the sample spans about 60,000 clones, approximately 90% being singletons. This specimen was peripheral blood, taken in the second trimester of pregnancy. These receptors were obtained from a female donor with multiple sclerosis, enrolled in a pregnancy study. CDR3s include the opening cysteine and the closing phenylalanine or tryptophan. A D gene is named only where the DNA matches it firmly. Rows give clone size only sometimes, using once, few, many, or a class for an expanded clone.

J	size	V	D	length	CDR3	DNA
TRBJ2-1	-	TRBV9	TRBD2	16	CASSALLAGVYNEQFF	TGTGCCAGCAGCGCACTCCTAGCGGGGGTTTACAATGAGCAGTTCTTC
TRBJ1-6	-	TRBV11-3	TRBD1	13	CASSLGTGAPLHF	TGTGCCAGCAGCTTGGGAACAGGGGCACCCCTCCACTTT
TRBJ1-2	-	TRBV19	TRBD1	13	CASSRTGTYGYTF	TGTGCCAGTAGTCGGACAGGGACTTATGGCTACACCTTC
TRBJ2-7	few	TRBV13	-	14	CASSLGTRGNEQYF	TGTGCCAGCAGCTTAGGGACTAGGGGAAACGAGCAGTACTTC
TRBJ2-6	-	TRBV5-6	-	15	CASSRTPDRANVLTF	TGTGCCAGCAGCCGAACACCCGACAGGGCCAACGTCCTGACTTTC
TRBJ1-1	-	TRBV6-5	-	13	CASRNFGQTEAFF	TGTGCCAGCAGGAATTTTGGACAAACTGAAGCTTTCTTT
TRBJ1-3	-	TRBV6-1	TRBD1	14	CASSGGTGGNTIYF	TGTGCCAGCAGTGGAGGGACAGGTGGAAACACCATATATTTT
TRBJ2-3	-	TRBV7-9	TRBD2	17	CASSPRGTSGITDTQYF	TGTGCCAGCAGCCCTAGGGGGACTAGCGGTATCACAGATACGCAGTATTTT
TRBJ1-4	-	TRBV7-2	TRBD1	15	CASSPHRGSYEKLFF	TGTGCCAGCAGCCCCCACAGGGGGTCCTATGAAAAACTGTTTTTT
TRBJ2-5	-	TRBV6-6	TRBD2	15	CASSYDGGVQETQYF	TGTGCCAGCAGTTACGACGGGGGGGTCCAAGAGACCCAGTACTTC
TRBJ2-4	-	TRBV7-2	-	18	CASSSFPGSDRAKNIQYF	TGTGCCAGCAGCTCATTCCCGGGCAGCGACAGGGCCAAAAACATTCAGTACTTC
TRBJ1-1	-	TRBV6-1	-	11	CASRRDTEAFF	TGTGCCAGCAGGCGGGACACTGAAGCTTTCTTT
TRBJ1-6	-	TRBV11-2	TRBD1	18	CASSSVRQGRSYNSPLHF	TGTGCCAGCAGCTCGGTACGACAGGGCCGCTCCTATAATTCACCCCTCCACTTT
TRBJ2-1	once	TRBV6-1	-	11	CASRRDPQQFF	TGTGCCAGCAGGCGGGACCCCCAGCAGTTCTTC
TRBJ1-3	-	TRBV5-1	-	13	CASSFQGGNTIYF	TGCGCCAGCAGCTTCCAGGGTGGAAACACCATATATTTT
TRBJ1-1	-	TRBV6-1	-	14	CASSALDGDTEAFF	TGTGCCAGCAGTGCCCTCGACGGGGACACTGAAGCTTTCTTT
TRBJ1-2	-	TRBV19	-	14	CASRSQPEGNGYTF	TGTGCCAGTAGGTCACAGCCCGAGGGAAATGGCTACACCTTC
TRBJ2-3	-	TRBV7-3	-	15	CASSSLGGRADTQYF	TGTGCCAGCAGCTCCCTTGGGGGCCGGGCAGATACGCAGTATTTT
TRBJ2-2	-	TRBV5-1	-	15	CASSLYGQGTGELFF	TGCGCCAGCAGCTTGTATGGGCAGGGCACCGGGGAGCTGTTTTTT
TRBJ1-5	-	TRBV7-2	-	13	CASSTYRNQPQHF	TGTGCCAGCAGCACCTACAGGAATCAGCCCCAGCATTTT
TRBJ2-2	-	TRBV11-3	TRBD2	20	CASSLGISGGYRANTGELFF	TGTGCCAGCAGCTTAGGGATTAGCGGGGGCTACCGCGCGAACACCGGGGAGCTGTTTTTT
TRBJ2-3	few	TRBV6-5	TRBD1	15	CASSLQGARTDTQYF	TGTGCCAGCAGCCTTCAGGGGGCAAGGACAGATACGCAGTATTTT
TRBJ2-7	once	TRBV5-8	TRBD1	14	CASSGWTGAYEQYF	TGTGCCAGCAGCGGATGGACAGGAGCCTACGAGCAGTACTTC
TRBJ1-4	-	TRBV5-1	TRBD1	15	CASSGWGQGNEKLFF	TGCGCCAGCAGCGGGTGGGGACAGGGTAATGAAAAACTGTTTTTT